There are many counts of the clone carrying this T cell receptor (beta chain). Its specificity is not known. V dropped 3 bases and J dropped 4; count of bases not matched to a gene: 7. This CDR3 contains 15 residues. Germline lookup yields CDR1 MNHEY and CDR2 SMNVEV (reference sequence). These data belong to a study of T-cell reconstitution after alpha-beta-depleted transplantation in children. Findings of the study overall: Reportedly, roughly two months post-transplant, alpha-beta T cells arose from several hundred expanded graft clones. T-cell numbers and diversity, one year after transplant, stemmed largely from T cells that were newly produced. Surviving recipient T cells and thymic progenitors accounted for the high day-60 TCRbeta diversity observed in some patients.

Preparation of the TCRbeta library used unique molecular identifiers. A single record per CDR3 protein comes from TCRdb applying MiXCR to the PCR reads. The repertoire holds around 300,000 distinct CDR3 sequences, less than 9.5% seen once, with approximately 9% in the top ten. This chain connects TRBV27 to TRBJ2-3, with 7 bases identical to TRBD1. The clonotype was recovered from a female patient between 2 and 15 years old who had a stem cell transplant for Fanconi anemia, so the T cells may come from the graft donor. Source: peripheral blood, taken 360 days after TCRalphabeta/CD19-depleted stem cell transplant. CDR3 in DNA: TGTGCCAGCAGTTTCCCAGGGGGACGGTCAGATACGCAGTATTTT. Amino acids: CASSFPGGRSDTQYF.